These 27 T cell receptor beta chains came from one sample sequenced in a study of blood T cells in healthy people across ages. A second about 6 to 12 cycle PCR used barcoded and J-beta primers. TCRdb analysed the 5' RACE reads with MiXCR anew, one entry per CDR3 protein. The repertoire includes about 570,000 distinct CDR3 sequences, roughly 28% of them detected once, and about 18% sits in the top ten. The sequenced sample consisted of blood. The receptor set was obtained from a woman between 65 and 79 years old in good health.

The V call is TRBV20-1, the J call TRBJ2-5, with D maybe TRBD1 (7 bases). Matching the DNA end better, TRBJ2-1 makes the J call doubtful. The CDR3 is 14 amino acids. Germline V lookup: CDR1 DFQATT, CDR2 SNEGSKA (reference sequence). The CDR3 DNA reads as TGCAGTGCTAGGCAGGGGGGAATGTTTCATGAGCAGTTCTTC. Its protein product is CSARQGGMFHEQFF.

This chain links TRBV13 with TRBJ2-7; 9 bases agree with TRBD1. Germline lookup yields CDR1 PRHDT and CDR2 FYEKMQ (reference sequence). The CDR3 runs 15 residues. Trimming at V came to 4 bases and at J to 2 bases, leaving 6 bases not matched to a gene. The CDR3 DNA is TGTGCCAGCAGCTCCTACCGGGACAGGGCCTACGAGCAGTACTTC. Its protein product is CASSSYRDRAYEQYF.

V is TRBV5-4 and J is TRBJ2-5, with TRBD2 matching 15 bases. V was pared by 4 bases and J by 2 bases, with 6 bases of the junction left unmatched. The CDR3 length is 17 residues. Germline V gene sequence: CDR1 SGHNT, CDR2 YYREEE (reference sequence). CDR3 sequence (DNA): TGTGCCAGCAGCCCCAGGACTAGCGGGGGGGGACAAGAGACCCAGTACTTC. It is translated as CASSPRTSGGGQETQYF.

This chain joins TRBV7-9 and TRBJ1-2; D not certain. The CDR3 sequence is 14 residues long. CDR1 SEHNR and CDR2 FQNEAQ come from the germline V gene (reference sequence). V shed 3 bases and J shed 4 bases, with 12 bases lying between them. CDR3: CASSLYREGYGYTF. CDR3 in DNA: TGTGCCAGCAGCTTGTACCGGGAGGGCTATGGCTACACCTTC.

J is TRBJ1-2 and V is TRBV27, with 12 bases aligning to TRBD1. Germline lookup yields CDR1 MNHEY and CDR2 SMNVEV (reference sequence). The CDR3 spans 17 residues. Trimming cost V 5 bases and J 5 bases; bases outside gene matches: 12. CDR3 nucleotides: TGTGCCAGCAGTGTGCTTGGGACAGGGGGCTTACTATATGGCTACACCTTC. This sequence encodes CASSVLGTGGLLYGYTF.

The chain uses TRBV20-1 and TRBJ2-7; D possibly uses TRBD1 or TRBD2 (7 bases each). The CDR3 is 12 residues long. The germline gives CDR1 DFQATT, CDR2 SNEGSKA (reference sequence). V was pared by 3 bases and J by 5 bases, with 11 bases between. The chain's CDR3 is CSARTGRDEQYF. The CDR3 DNA reads TGCAGTGCTAGGACAGGGAGGGACGAGCAGTACTTC.

As to this clonotype: The junction does not match germline at one end; this may be a read error. The chain has TRBV14 and TRBJ1-3, with D unresolved. The germline CDR1 and CDR2 sequences are SGHDN and FVKESK. The CDR3 has 13 residues. The CDR3 region has the DNA TGTGCCGGCAGCCTGGTGACTGGAAACACCATATATTTT. This encodes CAGSLVTGNTIYF.

V is TRBV5-1 and J is TRBJ2-5; tentatively, D is TRBD1 or TRBD2 (7 bases each). This CDR3 spans 17 amino acids. V lost 1 base and J 5 bases, leaving 21 bases between the germline ends. Germline V CDR1 and CDR2: SGHRS, YFSETQ. The CDR3: CASSLNHGAGGGETQYF. The CDR3 nucleotides read TGCGCCAGCAGCTTGAATCATGGTGCAGGGGGAGGGGAGACCCAGTACTTC.

The J gene is TRBJ2-1, the V gene TRBV18; D might be TRBD1 (6 bases). Per germline, CDR1 KGHSH and CDR2 LQKENI. This CDR3 comprises 14 residues. V was cut by 6 bases and J by 0 bases, with 9 bases left in between. The CDR3 here is CASSGTRSYNEQFF. The CDR3 bases are TGTGCCAGCTCCGGGACACGCTCCTACAATGAGCAGTTCTTC.

This clonotype showed up many times. The chain carries TRBV20-1 and TRBJ2-5; possible D gene TRBD2, 5 bases. This CDR3 has 15 amino acids. Trimming took 4 bases from V and 1 from J, leaving 16 bases between them. The germline gives CDR1 DFQATT, CDR2 SNEGSKA (reference sequence). CDR3 DNA sequence: TGCAGTGCTAATGTACGCGGCGGGCTCCAAGAGACCCAGTACTTC. Protein: CSANVRGGLQETQYF.

The chain couples TRBV6-2 or TRBV6-3 to TRBJ2-1; 14 bases are shared with TRBD2. V was pared by 11 bases and J by 6 bases, with 9 bases of the junction left unmatched. Germline V gene data show CDR1 as MNHEY and CDR2 as SVGEGT. The CDR3 contains 15 residues. The CDR3 sequence: CASTSGGAGGNEQFF. The CDR3, as DNA: TGTGCCTCGACTAGCGGGGGGGCGGGGGGCAATGAGCAGTTCTTC.

The rearrangement links TRBV29-1 to TRBJ1-2, with TRBD1 matching 10 bases. In germline, CDR1 is SQVTM, CDR2 ANQGSEA. CDR3 length: 13 residues. V lost 5 bases to trimming and J lost 1 base; unmatched junction nucleotides: 1. The CDR3 region is CSVWTGGNYGYTF. The CDR3 DNA follows: TGCAGCGTTTGGACAGGGGGTAACTATGGCTACACCTTC.

This clonotype was observed a handful of times. This chain connects TRBV11-2 to TRBJ1-4, with D perhaps matching TRBD1 (5 bases). The CDR3 spans 16 residues. Deletions cut 5 bases from V and 8 bases from J, with 21 bases between. Germline assignment: CDR1 SGHAT and CDR2 FQNNGV. The CDR3 sequence is CASSLGGGRVREKLFF. The CDR3 nucleotides are TGTGCCAGCAGCCTCGGGGGGGGAAGGGTTAGGGAAAAACTGTTTTTT.

V and J are TRBV5-1 and TRBJ1-2; D is unresolved. Germline V gene lookup returns CDR1 SGHRS and CDR2 YFSETQ. The CDR3 spans 14 residues. V was clipped by 3 bases and J by 6 bases, with 15 bases between them. CDR3 protein: CASSSAGPRNGYTF. CDR3 DNA sequence: TGCGCCAGCAGCTCTGCTGGCCCCAGAAATGGCTACACCTTC.

The sample holds a few counts of this clonotype. The rearrangement links TRBV6-5 to TRBJ1-2, with D hard to call. This CDR3 has 13 residues. V lost 2 bases and J lost 9, with 13 bases in between. The germline V gene encodes CDR1 MNHEY and CDR2 SVGAGI. This CDR3 reads CASSYVGKESYTF. CDR3 DNA: TGTGCCAGCAGTTACGTAGGGAAAGAGAGCTACACCTTC.

Only a few counts were recorded for this clonotype. The chain has TRBV18 and TRBJ1-5, with a possible D match to TRBD1 (6 bases). The CDR3 runs to 17 residues. The germline V gene encodes CDR1 KGHSH and CDR2 LQKENI. With 6 bases removed from V and 4 bases from J, the gap between germline ends came to 22 bases. The CDR3 protein is CASSLNDGGGGNQPQHF. The CDR3 DNA sequence: TGTGCCAGCTCCCTCAACGACGGGGGCGGGGGGAATCAGCCCCAGCATTTT.

This clonotype has a handful of counts. J is TRBJ2-7 and V is TRBV6-5; no firm D call. The CDR3 loop spans 16 amino acids. Trimming cost V 0 bases and J 3 bases, with 15 bases left between them. Germline CDR1 reads MNHEY; CDR2 reads SVGAGI. The CDR3 reads CASSYSKDGSGYEQYF. Written as DNA, the CDR3 is TGTGCCAGCAGTTACTCGAAAGACGGGTCAGGCTACGAGCAGTACTTC.

The chain couples TRBV6-2 or TRBV6-3 to TRBJ2-5, with 12 bases identical to TRBD2. After removal of 4 bases from V and 5 bases from J, the junction contained 11 bases not matched to a gene. The CDR3 has 17 residues. Germline V CDR1 and CDR2: MNHEY, SVGEGT. The CDR3 DNA is TGTGCCAGCAGTTCCGGACTAGCGGGGACGACTTCCGAGACCCAGTACTTC. Protein: CASSSGLAGTTSETQYF.

This clonotype was observed a few times. The CDR3 DNA sequence: TGTGCCAGCAGCTTAGACCCGCCACAGGGGACTCGTTCAGATACGCAGTATTTT. Translating gives CASSLDPPQGTRSDTQYF. V is TRBV11-2 and J is TRBJ2-3; tentatively, D is TRBD1 (7 bases). Trimming took off 0 bases at V and 4 bases at J, with 20 bases between the two ends. The germline CDR1 and CDR2 sequences are SGHAT and FQNNGV. The CDR3 runs to 18 residues.

The chain couples TRBV25-1 to TRBJ1-2; D is undetermined. This CDR3 contains 13 residues. Trimming removed 1 base from V and 4 bases from J, with 7 bases in between. Per the germline V gene, CDR1 is MGHDK and CDR2 is SYGVNS. The CDR3 loop is CASSESGPYGYTF. The CDR3 DNA follows: TGTGCCAGCAGTGAATCCGGGCCCTATGGCTACACCTTC.

This chain uses TRBV7-2 with TRBJ2-6; D may be TRBD2 (5 bases). The CDR3 sequence is 18 residues long. CDR1 and CDR2 (germline): SGHTA, FQGNSA. V was clipped by 6 bases and J by 1 base, with 19 bases between them. The CDR3 loop reads CASSQGSPGLSGANVLTF. In DNA, the CDR3 is TGTGCCAGCAGTCAAGGGAGTCCCGGGCTTTCTGGGGCCAACGTCCTGACTTTC.

The chain has TRBV7-2 and TRBJ2-1, with TRBD2 identical over 13 bases. CDR1 is SGHTA and CDR2 is FQGNSA in the germline V gene. The junction had 3 bases not matched to a gene; V was cut back by 6 bases and J by 7 bases. This CDR3 spans 14 amino acids. The CDR3 protein is CASRTSGGANEQFF. CDR3 bases: TGTGCCAGCAGAACTAGCGGGGGGGCGAATGAGCAGTTCTTC.

There are a few counts of this clonotype. The rearrangement joins TRBV18 to TRBJ1-4; unclear D gene. This CDR3 spans 16 amino acids. CDR1 and CDR2 from the germline V gene are KGHSH and LQKENI. Trimming left V 2 bases short and J 8 bases short, with 18 bases between. The CDR3 loop is CASSPTYAFPSEKLFF. CDR3 nucleotides: TGTGCCAGCTCACCAACATACGCTTTTCCCTCAGAAAAACTGTTTTTT.

This clonotype has a count of ten or more. The chain has TRBV3-1 and TRBJ2-1; possibly TRBD2 for D (5 bases). V gave up 8 bases and J gave up 10 bases, with 12 bases separating them. Per germline, CDR1 LGHDT and CDR2 YNNKEL (reference sequence). This CDR3 spans 11 amino acids. Here the CDR3 DNA reads TGTGCCAGCCGAGGGTCGGCGGAGCAGTTCTTC. This codes for CASRGSAEQFF.

This clonotype was counted a few times. The genes are TRBV7-9 and TRBJ1-4; D possibly corresponds to TRBD1 (6 bases). Germline V gene data show CDR1 as SEHNR and CDR2 as FQNEAQ (reference sequence). The CDR3 runs to 15 residues. The ends were cut back, 2 bases at V and 8 bases at J, with 15 bases in the middle. The CDR3 DNA reads as TGTGCCAGCAGCTTAAGGGGGGGAGTTGTCGAAAAACTGTTTTTT. It specifies CASSLRGGVVEKLFF.

This clonotype was counted only a few times. The rearrangement uses TRBV7-2 and TRBJ2-7; 8 bases line up with TRBD2. Per germline, CDR1 SGHTA and CDR2 FQGNSA. J gave up 0 bases and V 5 bases, and 12 bases lay outside the gene matches. The length of the CDR3 is 17 residues. Here the CDR3 reads CASSPTSERGTSYEQYF. The DNA for the CDR3 is TGTGCCAGCAGCCCTACTTCGGAGCGGGGGACCTCCTACGAGCAGTACTTC.

J is TRBJ2-5 and V is TRBV29-1; D possibly corresponds to TRBD1 (6 bases). The length of the CDR3 is 12 residues. CDR1 SQVTM and CDR2 ANQGSEA come from the germline V gene. V lost 6 bases and J lost 4, with 12 bases in between. The CDR3 spells CSVSQGAETQYF. CDR3 in DNA: TGCAGCGTCTCACAGGGTGCAGAGACCCAGTACTTC.